This T cell receptor (beta chain) was captured in a study of identical twins. Each cDNA held unique molecular identifiers, and template switching gave it a universal primer site. TCRdb reprocessed the 5' RACE reads via MiXCR and lists one record per CDR3 protein. The sample records 200,000 to 300,000 distinct CDR3 sequences, roughly 13% being singletons. To note about this clonotype: Antigen unknown.

Losses at the gene ends were 4 bases for V and 0 bases for J; bases not matched to a gene: 8. The germline V gene has CDR1 SGHRS and CDR2 YFSETQ. The CDR3 sequence is 17 residues long. Study-wide results and caveats: Conclusions came from cross-sectional statistical analysis, not from following the same donors.

These data also formed part of another study, on yellow fever vaccine responses in identical twins. As that study records: Twins' T cell vaccine responses reportedly looked partly convergent, partly personalized.

The chain joins TRBV5-1 to TRBJ2-4, with 9 positions matching TRBD1. The TCR originated in a young woman in good health. Sequenced sample: memory (CD45RO+) T cells sorted from blood. CDR3 sequence: CASSTGTGSLAKNIQYF. As DNA, the CDR3 is TGCGCCAGCAGCACCGGGACAGGGAGCCTAGCCAAAAACATTCAGTACTTC.